What follows are 25 T cell receptor beta chains derived from one specimen sequenced in a study of tumor and adjacent non-tumor tissue in lung cancer. No cell sorting was done before RNA was extracted from the tissue. This non-tumor lung sample came from over 3 cm beyond the tumor edge. The library came from three nested PCR rounds adapted from ARM-PCR protocols. A single record per CDR3 protein comes from TCRdb applying MiXCR to the multiplex PCR reads. The repertoire holds some 100,000 distinct CDR3 sequences, with 55% to 65% as singletons. Source material: distant non-tumor lung tissue. The receptors derive from a man under 40 with non-small cell lung cancer.

In regard to this clonotype: This may be a read error: a much more frequent sequence differs by one nucleotide. This chain joins TRBV10-2 and TRBJ2-1; 8 bases agree with TRBD2. With V trimmed by 4 bases and J by 3 bases, 5 bases remained unmatched. The CDR3 spans 15 residues. Per germline, CDR1 WSHSY and CDR2 SAAADI. The DNA of the CDR3 is TGCGCCAGCAGTGTAGCGGGAAGGGTCTACAATGAGCAGTTCTTC. It yields the protein CASSVAGRVYNEQFF.

Points on this clonotype: The junction departs from the called germline gene at one end, perhaps through a read error. The chain joins TRBV20-1 to TRBJ2-1; 10 positions agree with TRBD2. CDR1 is DFQATT and CDR2 is SNEGSKA in the germline V gene (reference sequence). The CDR3 is 15 residues long. CDR3 in amino acids: CSALTGTSVLREHFF. The CDR3 DNA reads TGTAGTGCCCTGACTGGGACTAGCGTTCTCCGTGAGCATTTCTTC.

V is TRBV4-1 and J is TRBJ2-7, with 10 bases that match TRBD2. Trimming removed 6 bases from V and 3 bases from J; junction bases left unmatched: 11. This CDR3 has 16 amino acids. Germline V gives CDR1 MGHRA, CDR2 YSYEKL. Here the CDR3 DNA reads TGCGCCAGCAGACAACCCAGCGGGGGGGCCTTCTACGAGCAGTACTTC. This codes for CASRQPSGGAFYEQYF.

Of note for this clonotype: Its ends do not fully match the called genes, so a read error is possible. The gene calls are TRBV20-1 and TRBJ2-3; 10 bases align to TRBD1. CDR3 size: 13 residues. Germline CDR1 DFQATT, CDR2 SNEGSKA (reference sequence). CDR3 coding DNA: TGCAGTGAAAGGACAGGGGGAACAGATACTCAGTATTTT. Translation: CSERTGGTDTQYF.

This clonotype has more than one count but fewer than ten. This may arise from a read error, as a much more abundant clone is one base away. The rearrangement uses TRBV29-1 and TRBJ2-1; D gene unclear. Germline V CDR1 and CDR2: SQVTM, ANQGSEA. V was clipped by 4 bases and J by 6 bases, with 10 bases between them. CDR3 length equals 12 residues. CDR3 DNA sequence: TGCAGCGTTGTGAATATCTGCAATGAGCAGTTCTTC. Amino acid sequence: CSVVNICNEQFF.

The chain couples TRBV6-5 to TRBJ2-3, with D unclear. V gave up 0 bases and J gave up 14 bases, with 12 bases separating them. Looked up from germline, CDR1 is MNHEY and CDR2 is SVGAGI. CDR3 length: 12 amino acids. CDR3 in amino acids: CASSYSMDKLYF. In DNA, the CDR3 is TGTGCCAGCAGTTACTCGATGGATAAGCTGTATTTT.

This clonotype was recorded many times. The chain links TRBV4-1 to TRBJ2-1; TRBD2 matches 11 bases. The V gene end was trimmed by 5 bases and the J gene end by 8 bases; junction bases not matched to a gene: 5. Germline V lookup: CDR1 MGHRA, CDR2 YSYEKL. The CDR3 totals 14 residues. The CDR3 spells CASSVSGGADEQFF. CDR3 nucleotide sequence: TGCGCCAGCAGCGTTAGCGGGGGGGCTGATGAGCAGTTCTTC.

Regarding this clonotype: This CDR3 is missing its conserved last phenylalanine or tryptophan, likely due to a read error. The rearrangement uses TRBV6-5 and TRBJ2-7, with no clear D. The CDR3 runs 14 residues. Trimming removed 9 bases from V and 2 bases from J, with 17 bases in between. Germline V gene lookup returns CDR1 MNHEY and CDR2 SVGAGI. CDR3 nucleotide sequence: TGTGCCAGTAGTGAAGTTCTGGAAACCTACGAGCAGTACCTC. Translated: CASSEVLETYEQYL.

The rearrangement links TRBV20-1 to TRBJ2-7; 8 bases align to TRBD1. The trim removed 1 base at V and 7 bases at J, leaving 12 bases unmatched. This CDR3 region has 15 residues. CDR1 DFQATT and CDR2 SNEGSKA come from the germline V gene (reference sequence). The CDR3 loop is CSARGTGCFFYEQYF. CDR3 sequence (DNA): TGCAGTGCTAGAGGGACAGGGTGTTTTTTTTATGAGCAGTACTTC.

The chain links TRBV7-9 to TRBJ2-1; possible D gene TRBD2, 5 bases. The CDR3 is made up of 17 amino acids. V was pared by 1 base and J by 4 bases, with 17 bases between. Germline V gives CDR1 SEHNR, CDR2 FQNEAQ (reference sequence). The DNA of the CDR3 is TGTGCCAGCAGCTTAGTGTTTGGCCTGGAGGAGTACAATGAGCAGTTCTTC. This codes for CASSLVFGLEEYNEQFF.

The chain links TRBV6-1 to TRBJ2-7; no clear D. Trimming stripped 10 bases from V and 4 bases from J, with 8 bases between. The CDR3 totals 10 residues. Germline lookup yields CDR1 MNHNS and CDR2 SASEGT. Written as DNA, the CDR3 is TGTGCCACCTGTCCTTACGAGCAGTACTTC. Amino acid sequence: CATCPYEQYF.

V gene TRBV11-3 combines with J gene TRBJ2-2, with 9 bases aligning to TRBD1. V lost 5 bases to trimming and J lost 6 bases; unmatched junction nucleotides: 7. The CDR3 has 15 amino acids. Germline CDR1 reads SGHNT; CDR2 reads YENEEA. In DNA form, the CDR3 reads TGTGCCAGCAGCCCCAGACAGGGGGTTGCCGGGGAGCTGTTTTTT. Translating gives CASSPRQGVAGELFF.

V gene TRBV11-2 combines with J gene TRBJ2-3; TRBD1 matches 9 bases. CDR3 length equals 18 residues. The trim removed 5 bases at V and 15 bases at J, leaving 27 bases unmatched. Germline CDR1 and CDR2: SGHAT and FQNNGV. The CDR3 bases are TGTGCCAGCAGCCCGCGCCACCTACAGGGGGCGAGCACAGATATGCAATATTTT. Translation: CASSPRHLQGASTDMQYF.

This clonotype is large within its sample. The chain combines TRBV11-2 with TRBJ1-2; 7 nucleotides line up with TRBD1. CDR1 SGHAT and CDR2 FQNNGV come from the germline V gene. V was clipped by 2 bases and J by 6 bases; unmatched bases: 3. The CDR3 runs to 13 residues. CDR3 amino acids: CASSLTGVNGYTF. The CDR3 nucleotides read TGTGCCAGCAGCTTAACAGGGGTAAATGGCTACACCTTC.

Ten or more counts support this clonotype. The chain couples TRBV4-1 to TRBJ2-6, with 10 bases that match TRBD2. This CDR3 is 19 amino acids long. Germline V gene lookup returns CDR1 MGHRA and CDR2 YSYEKL. V was pared by 4 bases and J by 1 base, with 10 bases of the junction left unmatched. CDR3 nucleotides: TGCGCCAGCAGCCGACCGACTAGCGGGCCCTTTTCTGGGGCCAACGTCCTGACTTTC. This encodes CASSRPTSGPFSGANVLTF.

A note on this clonotype: A much larger clonotype is one base distant, so this may be a read error. The CDR3 loop is CASSPGQGARYGCTF. CDR3 coding DNA: TGTGCCAGCAGTCCGGGACAGGGGGCGCGGTATGGCTGCACCTTC. The chain has TRBV6-5 and TRBJ1-2; 12 positions match TRBD1. Germline assignment: CDR1 MNHEY and CDR2 SVGAGI. The length of the CDR3 is 15 residues.

As regards this clonotype: Germline and junction disagree at one end, which may indicate a read error. This chain joins TRBV20-1 and TRBJ2-1, with 7 nucleotides matching TRBD1. The CDR3 consists of 12 residues. Germline V gives CDR1 DFQATT, CDR2 SNEGSKA (reference sequence). CDR3 protein: CSARDRVNQQFF. CDR3 nucleotides: TGCAGTGCCAGAGACAGGGTTAATCAGCAGTTCTTC.

This clonotype came up many times. The chain combines TRBV5-4 with TRBJ1-2; no definite D call. CDR3 length equals 12 residues. Germline-derived CDR1 and CDR2 are SGHNT and YYREEE (reference sequence). The V end was cut by 0 bases, the J end by 8 bases, with 8 bases between. The CDR3 protein is CASSLDGEGYTF. The CDR3 coding sequence is TGTGCCAGCAGCTTGGACGGGGAGGGCTACACCTTC.

Of note for this clonotype: Because the CDR3 is missing its conserved closing phenylalanine or tryptophan, this is likely a read error. The chain uses TRBV11-1 and TRBJ2-1; 10 bases line up with TRBD1. The CDR3 totals 16 residues. Germline V lookup: CDR1 SGHAT, CDR2 FQDESV (reference sequence). CDR3 sequence: CANSPRRDRGRYEQFI. For the CDR3, the DNA is TGTGCCAACAGCCCGAGACGGGACAGGGGCCGATATGAGCAGTTCATC.

To note about this clonotype: A read error may account for a junction end that differs from germline. The genes are TRBV4-1 and TRBJ1-2; D not resolved. Germline V gene sequence: CDR1 MGHRA, CDR2 YSYEKL. The CDR3 covers 16 residues. CDR3 coding DNA: TGCACCAGCAGCCAGAGTTTTGACGGAGCTAACTATGGCTACACCTTC. It codes for CTSSQSFDGANYGYTF.

This clonotype was recorded many times. The V call is TRBV6-5, the J call TRBJ1-1; 8 bases are a match to TRBD1. The J segment lost 1 base and the V segment lost 0 bases, leaving 1 base of the junction unmatched. Germline CDR1 reads MNHEY; CDR2 reads SVGAGI. This CDR3 region has 15 residues. CDR3: CASSYSQGANTEAFF. DNA for the CDR3: TGTGCCAGCAGTTACTCCCAGGGGGCGAACACTGAAGCTTTCTTT.

Regarding this clonotype: An end of the junction differs from the germline gene, which may be a read error. The chain is built from TRBV29-1 and TRBJ2-2; D possibly uses TRBD1 or TRBD2 (5 bases each). Germline values: CDR1 SQVTM, CDR2 ANQGSEA. The CDR3 has 12 amino acids. The CDR3 loop reads CSVGHGGGELFF. CDR3 in DNA: TGCAGTGTTGGCCATGGGGGCGGGGAGCTGTTTTTT.

This clonotype was picked up one time. This CDR3 fails to terminate in the conserved phenylalanine or tryptophan, so it likely reflects a read error. DNA of the CDR3: TGTGCCAGTAGTTCCCGTCCTTCCCTCACTGAAGCTTTCCTT. Amino acids: CASSSRPSLTEAFL. The V call is TRBV12-3 or TRBV12-4, the J call TRBJ1-1, with D uncertain. The CDR3 extends over 14 amino acids.

This clonotype showed up just a few times. An end of the junction differs from the germline gene, which may be a read error. This chain links TRBV12-3 or TRBV12-4 with TRBJ2-3, with TRBD2 matching over 9 bases. CDR3 size: 15 residues. CDR3 amino acids: CASSLASGGTDTQYF. In DNA form, the CDR3 reads TGTGCCAGTAGTTTAGCTAGCGGGGGCACAGATACGCAGTATTTT.

In this sample, this clonotype turned up many times. V is TRBV4-1 and J is TRBJ2-7, with D unclear. Trimming removed 1 base at V and 5 bases at J, with 15 bases between. This CDR3 is built from 15 residues. CDR1 is MGHRA and CDR2 is YSYEKL in the germline V gene. The CDR3 loop reads CASSQVGDNAHEQYF. CDR3 nucleotides: TGCGCCAGCAGCCAAGTTGGAGACAATGCTCACGAGCAGTACTTC.